These T cell receptor beta chains were read from a single sample in a study of shared clonotypes between healthy human individuals. Clones were sequenced by immunoSEQ multiplex PCR, and TCRdb holds only the in-frame ones, with some missing. Of some 1 million clones listed, more than 65% are singletons. What was sequenced was memory CD4+ T cells sorted from blood. The receptor source for this set is a man aged 18 to 29 in good health. Each CDR3 is given with its conserved first and last residue. The D gene is left open where the match is weak. Where a row states a size, it is once, few, many or the class of an expanded clone; other rows omit it.

J	size	D	V	DNA	CDR3
TRBJ2-7	once	-	TRBV6-1	TGTGCCAGCAGTGAAACCCGGTGGCGGACCTACGAGCAGTACTTC	CASSETRWRTYEQYF
TRBJ2-1	-	TRBD2	TRBV7-6	TGTGCCAGCAGCTCTTCTAGCGGGAGCTCCTACAATGAGCAGTTCTTC	CASSSSSGSSYNEQFF
TRBJ2-3	few	TRBD2	TRBV4-2	TGTGCCAGCAGCCTGACTAGCGGGGCCAGGACAGATACGCAGTATTTT	CASSLTSGARTDTQYF
TRBJ2-2	-	-	TRBV9	TGTGCCAGCAGCGTAAGGCAGGACACCGGGGAGCTGTTTTTT	CASSVRQDTGELFF
TRBJ2-3	-	TRBD2	TRBV5-1	TGCGCCAGCAGCTTGGAAATTAGCGGGGGGTCCACAGATACGCAGTATTTT	CASSLEISGGSTDTQYF
TRBJ2-2	-	-	TRBV19	TGTGCCAGTACGGTCCCCCTCACCGGGGAGCTGTTTTTT	CASTVPLTGELFF
TRBJ1-3	-	-	TRBV2	TGTGCCAGTGCCAGGGACGGTGGAAACACCATATATTTT	CASARDGGNTIYF
TRBJ2-1	-	TRBD2	TRBV4-1	TGCGCCAGCAGCCAACCCGGACTAGCGGGGAGGAATGAGCAGTTCTTC	CASSQPGLAGRNEQFF
TRBJ1-2	-	-	TRBV6-6	TGTGCCAGCAGTTACTCAAGGGACATCTATGGCTACACCTTC	CASSYSRDIYGYTF
TRBJ2-7	-	-	TRBV18	TGTGCCAGCTCACCACCTAGCAGGGAATACGAGCAGTACTTC	CASSPPSREYEQYF
TRBJ1-3	-	-	TRBV18	TGTGCCAGCTCACCGGGAAACACCATATATTTT	CASSPGNTIYF
TRBJ2-4	-	TRBD2	TRBV4-3	TGCGCCAGCAGCCAAGATCCAGGTAGCGGGATCTTGTACTTC	CASSQDPGSGILYF
TRBJ1-1	-	-	TRBV18	TGTGCCAGCTCACCACAAAGGGAGACTGAAGCTTTCTTT	CASSPQRETEAFF
TRBJ2-3	-	-	TRBV5-1	TGCGCCAGCAGCTTACAAGATACGCAGTATTTT	CASSLQDTQYF
TRBJ2-2	-	TRBD2	TRBV19	TGTGCCAGTACTGCCGGGACTAATAGTGCCGGGGAGCTGTTTTTT	CASTAGTNSAGELFF
TRBJ1-5	-	TRBD1	TRBV30	TGTGCCTGGAGCCGGGACAGAGCGCAGCCCCAGCATTTT	CAWSRDRAQPQHF
TRBJ1-2	-	-	TRBV2	TGTGCCAGCAGTGATGATGGCTATGGCTACACCTTC	CASSDDGYGYTF
TRBJ2-7	-	-	TRBV5-5	TGTGCCAGCAGCCCGGACAGCTCCTACGAGCAGTACTTC	CASSPDSSYEQYF
TRBJ2-7	-	TRBD1	TRBV5-1	TGCGCCAGCAGCAGGGACAGGGAGGGAGCCTACGAGCAGTACTTC	CASSRDREGAYEQYF
TRBJ2-2	-	-	TRBV5-6	TGTGCCAGCAGCTTGCGGGGGGAGCTGTTTTTT	CASSLRGELFF
TRBJ1-5	once	-	TRBV5-1	TGCGCCAGCAGCCGAGACAGTCCCCGCACAGATACGCAGCATTTT	CASSRDSPRTDTQHF
TRBJ2-1	-	-	TRBV11-3	TGTGCCAGCAGCACCGGGAACATGGAACTTGAGCAGTTCTTC	CASSTGNMELEQFF
TRBJ1-1	few	-	TRBV30	TGTGCCTGGAGTACCGGGGGCCCAGGGCAAGCTTTCTTT	CAWSTGGPGQAFF
TRBJ2-3	-	-	TRBV27	TGTGCCAGCGGCTCTCTCTCTAGGGCAGATACGCAGTATTTT	CASGSLSRADTQYF
TRBJ1-2	-	TRBD1	TRBV28	TGTGCCAGCATGTACAGGGGTTACGTCGGCTACACCTTC	CASMYRGYVGYTF
TRBJ2-7	-	-	TRBV6-1	TGTGCCAGCGAGTCCACTAGCTCCTACGAGCAGTACTTC	CASESTSSYEQYF
TRBJ1-1	-	-	TRBV19	TGTGCCAGTAGTTCCCAGACAGGTGGTGAAGCTTTCTTT	CASSSQTGGEAFF
TRBJ1-5	-	TRBD1	TRBV19	TGTGCCAGTAGTACCGGACAGGCAGGTCAGCCCCAGCATTTT	CASSTGQAGQPQHF
TRBJ2-3	-	-	TRBV7-9	TGTGCCAGCAGCTTGCCTTTCGGTACGGATACGCAGTATTTT	CASSLPFGTDTQYF
TRBJ1-5	-	-	TRBV6-6	TGTGCCAGCAGTTACGGGGACAGCAATCAGCCCCAGCATTTT	CASSYGDSNQPQHF
TRBJ2-7	-	-	TRBV5-1	TGCGCCAGCAGCTTGTCCCTGGCCGCCGCCCCCTACGAGCAGTACTTC	CASSLSLAAAPYEQYF
TRBJ2-7	few	-	TRBV5-1	TGCGCCAGCAGCTTAGGGGGTAGCTCCTACGAGCAGTACTTC	CASSLGGSSYEQYF
TRBJ2-7	-	-	TRBV10-2	TGCGCCAGCAGAGGGACTTCTTGTTCCTACGAGCAGTACTTC	CASRGTSCSYEQYF
TRBJ2-1	-	TRBD1	TRBV5-1	TGCGCCAGCAGCCCGGGACAGGGGAACAATGAGCAGTTCTTC	CASSPGQGNNEQFF
TRBJ1-4	-	TRBD1	TRBV6-5	TGTGCCAGCAAGACACAGGGGCCAAGTGAAAAACTGTTTTTT	CASKTQGPSEKLFF
TRBJ1-6	once	-	TRBV6-5	TGTGCCAGCAGTTCTATCAATTCACCCCTCCACTTT	CASSSINSPLHF
TRBJ2-5	-	TRBD2	TRBV5-8	TGTGCCAGCAGCTTCGGAGCCAGCGGGACTAGCGCTATGGGGGAGACCCAGTACTTC	CASSFGASGTSAMGETQYF
TRBJ2-3	-	TRBD2	TRBV5-6	TGTGCCAGCAGCTTGGTTAGCGGGGGGGCTACCAGCGATACGCAGTATTTT	CASSLVSGGATSDTQYF
TRBJ1-1	few	TRBD1	TRBV7-2	TGTGCCAGCAGCGCTCACAGGGGAGAGAACACTGAAGCTTTCTTT	CASSAHRGENTEAFF
TRBJ2-6	-	-	TRBV5-1	TGCGCCAGCAGCTTAGGGGGGACCAACGTCCTGACTTTC	CASSLGGTNVLTF
TRBJ2-1	-	-	TRBV11-2	TGTGCCAGCAGCCGAGGGGGGAGCTCCTACAATGAGCAGTTCTTC	CASSRGGSSYNEQFF
TRBJ1-2	-	-	TRBV5-1	TGCGCCAGCAGCTTGCTATCGGCCACTAACTATGGCTACACCTTC	CASSLLSATNYGYTF
TRBJ2-3	few	-	TRBV29-1	TGCAGCGTTGAGAAGGGAGCGGGCACAGATACGCAGTATTTT	CSVEKGAGTDTQYF
TRBJ2-2	once	-	TRBV6-1	TGTGCCAGCAGTGAAGGCTTCAGGGGCGGGGAGCTGTTTTTT	CASSEGFRGGELFF
TRBJ1-3	once	-	TRBV7-8	TGTGCCAGCAGGGAGATGGGAAGCTCTGGAAACACCATATATTTT	CASREMGSSGNTIYF
TRBJ1-5	-	-	TRBV6-1	TGTGCCAGCAAATTGTCAGGGATTTATCAGCCCCAGCATTTT	CASKLSGIYQPQHF
TRBJ2-6	-	-	TRBV19	TGTGCCAGTAGTATTGGGGCTCTTGGGGCCAACGTCCTGACTTTC	CASSIGALGANVLTF
TRBJ2-3	-	TRBD2	TRBV27	TGTGCCAGCAGTTGGACTAGCGGCACCACAGATACGCAGTATTTT	CASSWTSGTTDTQYF
TRBJ2-7	-	TRBD1	TRBV5-6	TGTGCCAGCAGGCGGACAGGGAGCTCCTACGAGCAGTACTTC	CASRRTGSSYEQYF
TRBJ1-2	-	-	TRBV6-6	TGTGCCAGCAGCCCCGACAGTTCTGGCTACACCTTC	CASSPDSSGYTF
TRBJ1-1	-	-	TRBV6-5	TGTGCCAGCAGTGCGCAGAGGAACACTGAAGCTTTCTTT	CASSAQRNTEAFF
TRBJ2-5	-	-	TRBV27	TGTGCCAGCAGCCGGGAGCCCGGAGAGACCCAGTACTTC	CASSREPGETQYF
TRBJ1-1	-	-	TRBV29-1	TGCAGCGTTGAAGTCACGGTATTGAACACTGAAGCTTTCTTT	CSVEVTVLNTEAFF